These 21 T cell receptor beta chains originate from one sample sequenced in a study of radiation and T cells in renal cell carcinoma (dated by TCRdb to the early 2020s). The library was built by means of the immunoSEQ multiplex PCR assay. This is the immuneACCESS table as TCRdb keeps it, with only in-frame sequences that have V and J called. A part of the clones is gone; compared with another copy, unresolved V genes explain less than half, and the rest is unexplained. The sample profile shows some 150,000 clones; 86% of them were found once. The biggest ten clones account for about a sixth of the sample. Sample time point, as interpreted from the label and publication: blood 4 weeks post-SBRT, at nephrectomy. The sample's treatment or condition, from its label and the paper: 15 Gy SBRT to primary tumor, nephrectomy 4 weeks later. The starting material was blood, obtained from a patient whose treatment included radiotherapy and nephrectomy. These receptors originate from a woman in her forties or fifties with renal cell carcinoma.

The V gene is TRBV10-3, the J gene TRBJ2-5; D may be TRBD2 (5 bases). V lost 2 bases and J lost 0, with 13 bases in between. The CDR3 is 16 residues long. CDR1 and CDR2 (germline): ENHRY, SYGVKD. The CDR3 protein is CAISEPGSEYQETQYF. The CDR3 bases are TGTGCCATCAGTGAGCCGGGAAGCGAGTACCAAGAGACCCAGTACTTC.

CDR3 nucleotide sequence: TGTGCCTGGAGTGTTCAGGGGAAGGAGACCCAGTACTTC. Translating it yields CAWSVQGKETQYF. This chain connects TRBV30 to TRBJ2-5; a weak D match, TRBD1 (6 bases). V lost 0 bases to trimming and J lost 5 bases, with 10 bases between them. Germline-derived CDR1 and CDR2 are GTSNPN and SVGIG (reference sequence). This CDR3 has 13 residues.

The chain carries TRBV9 and TRBJ2-2, with TRBD1 matching 9 bases. The CDR3 sequence is 15 residues long. With V trimmed by 1 base and J by 6 bases, 4 bases remained unmatched. CDR1 SGDLS and CDR2 YYNGEE come from the germline V gene. CDR3 in amino acids: CASSVTGGPSGELFF. For the CDR3, the DNA is TGTGCCAGCAGCGTAACAGGGGGCCCTTCCGGGGAGCTGTTTTTT.

The chain recombines TRBV9 with TRBJ2-5; 10 bases agree with TRBD2. The CDR3 length is 16 residues. With V trimmed by 5 bases and J by 5 bases, 12 bases remained unmatched. Germline loops: CDR1 SGDLS, CDR2 YYNGEE. As DNA, the CDR3 is TGTGCCAGCAGTATGGGTGGTACTAGCGGGGTGGAGACCCAGTACTTC. Translating gives CASSMGGTSGVETQYF.

The rearrangement joins TRBV30 to TRBJ2-5, with TRBD2 as a possible D gene (6 bases). The DNA end favors TRBJ2-7, so the J call may be wrong. Germline V CDR1 and CDR2: GTSNPN, SVGIG (reference sequence). The CDR3 loop spans 12 amino acids. The CDR3 loop reads CAYQGLAYEQYF. CDR3 nucleotide sequence: TGTGCCTACCAGGGACTGGCCTACGAGCAGTACTTC.

J is TRBJ2-1 and V is TRBV7-6, with 7 bases identical to TRBD1. After removal of 5 bases from V and 2 bases from J, the junction contained 6 bases not matched to a gene. This CDR3 spans 15 amino acids. Looked up from germline, CDR1 is SGHVS and CDR2 is FNYEAQ. CDR3 residues: CASSPDRTPYNEQFF. The CDR3 bases are TGTGCCAGCAGCCCGGACAGGACCCCCTACAATGAGCAGTTCTTC.

The chain uses TRBV5-1 and TRBJ1-4; TRBD1 matches 7 bases. This CDR3 has 14 residues. Trimming removed 4 bases from V and 3 bases from J; junction bases left unmatched: 3. The germline CDR1 and CDR2 sequences are SGHRS and YFSETQ. The CDR3 nucleotides read TGCGCCAGCAGCACGACAGGGTCTAATGAAAAACTGTTTTTT. Residues: CASSTTGSNEKLFF.

This chain links TRBV6-1 with TRBJ1-2; TRBD1 agrees at 8 bases. The CDR3 is 18 amino acids. V shed 4 bases and J 3 bases; nucleotides not matched to a gene: 16. Per germline, CDR1 MNHNS and CDR2 SASEGT. CDR3 amino acids: CASSGDYAGGAEDYGYTF. The CDR3 region has the DNA TGTGCCAGCAGTGGGGATTACGCAGGGGGCGCTGAGGACTATGGCTACACCTTC.

The V gene is TRBV5-8, the J gene TRBJ2-5; 13 nucleotides agree with TRBD2. The CDR3 has 17 residues. V shed 5 bases, J shed 4 bases, and the junction held 11 bases outside the gene matches. Germline-derived CDR1 and CDR2 are SGHTS and YDEGEE. The CDR3 nucleotides read TGTGCCAGCAGTCGTGGACTAGCGGGGGCCGGCCTAGAGACCCAGTACTTC. Its translation is CASSRGLAGAGLETQYF.

The rearrangement links TRBV6-5 to TRBJ1-5, with D maybe TRBD1 (6 bases). CDR1 and CDR2 from the germline V gene are MNHEY and SVGAGI. CDR3 length: 16 amino acids. The V end was cut by 4 bases, the J end by 4 bases, with 17 bases between. The CDR3 nucleotides read TGTGCCAGCAGTTTAGGGGGAGCTGAGGGGAATCAGCCCCAGCATTTT. Amino acid sequence: CASSLGGAEGNQPQHF.

This rearrangement joins TRBV5-8 to TRBJ1-2, with 8 bases aligning to TRBD1. CDR3 length: 10 amino acids. From germline, CDR1 is SGHTS and CDR2 YDEGEE. After removal of 10 bases from V and 5 bases from J, the junction contained 1 base not matched to a gene. CDR3 loop: CADRGYGYTF. DNA for the CDR3: TGTGCCGACAGGGGATATGGCTACACCTTC.

The chain carries TRBV28 and TRBJ1-1; a possible D gene is TRBD1 (5 bases). The CDR3 spans 14 residues. Germline V lookup: CDR1 MDHEN, CDR2 SYDVKM. Trimming cost V 5 bases and J 2 bases, with 12 bases left between them. For the CDR3, the DNA is TGTGCCAGCAGTCAGGGACTCTCCAACACTGAAGCTTTCTTT. Translated, it gives CASSQGLSNTEAFF.

This clone showed up just once. This chain links TRBV6-1 with TRBJ2-3, with 7 bases fitting TRBD1. The CDR3 consists of 12 residues. Trimming cost V 6 bases and J 10 bases; bases outside gene matches: 7. Germline lookup yields CDR1 MNHNS and CDR2 SASEGT. As DNA, the CDR3 is TGTGCCAGCAGCGCCGACAGGGTCTCGCAGTATTTT. It yields the protein CASSADRVSQYF.

V usage is TRBV5-1 and J usage is TRBJ2-7; D perhaps matches TRBD1 (5 bases). V lost 0 bases and J 6 bases, leaving 7 bases between the germline ends. The CDR3 is 12 amino acids. CDR1 SGHRS and CDR2 YFSETQ come from the germline V gene. In DNA, the CDR3 is TGCGCCAGCAGCTTGGACAGGTTCGAGCAGTACTTC. Its protein product is CASSLDRFEQYF.

The V gene is TRBV25-1, the J gene TRBJ1-3; D is ambiguous. The CDR3 totals 15 residues. CDR1 MGHDK and CDR2 SYGVNS come from the germline V gene. The V end lost 2 bases, the J end lost 1 base, and 9 bases lay between the germline ends. CDR3 DNA: TGTGCCAGCAGTGAAGTGAAGAGATCTGGAAACACCATATATTTT. Amino acid sequence: CASSEVKRSGNTIYF.

V gene TRBV7-7 combines with J gene TRBJ2-2; 8 positions agree with TRBD1. V lost 4 bases, J lost 2 bases, and 6 bases stayed unmatched. The CDR3 sequence is 16 residues long. Germline-derived CDR1 and CDR2 are SSHAT and FNYEAQ (reference sequence). Here the CDR3 reads CASSYGTGLNTGELFF. Written as DNA, the CDR3 is TGTGCCAGCAGCTATGGGACAGGATTAAACACCGGGGAGCTGTTTTTT.

The V and J genes are TRBV19 and TRBJ1-1; the D gene is possibly TRBD1 (6 bases). Germline values: CDR1 LNHDA, CDR2 SQIVND (reference sequence). The CDR3 has 15 amino acids. V shed 4 bases and J shed 1 base, with 13 bases lying between them. The CDR3 reads CASSRRDTSNTEAFF. Here the CDR3 DNA reads TGTGCCAGTAGTAGGAGGGACACTTCGAACACTGAAGCTTTCTTT.

This clone appeared a few times. J is TRBJ1-1 and V is TRBV5-1; possibly TRBD1 for D (6 bases). The germline V and J ends were trimmed by 2 bases and 0 bases, with 8 bases remaining between them. The CDR3 spans 14 residues. Germline CDR1 and CDR2: SGHRS and YFSETQ. CDR3 residues: CASSFTGMNTEAFF. The CDR3 region has the DNA TGCGCCAGCAGCTTTACAGGGATGAACACTGAAGCTTTCTTT.

This clone was recorded only once. The V gene is TRBV12-2, the J gene TRBJ2-7; TRBD2, the D gene given by the table, was not confirmed from the DNA. TRBV12-2 is tagged as a pseudogene. The CDR3 is 15 residues long. This chain's CDR3 is CASRACGRDSYEQYF. The CDR3 DNA reads TGTGCAAGTCGCGCATGCGGGAGGGACTCCTACGAGCAGTACTTC.

This chain connects TRBV19 to TRBJ2-2, with D perhaps given as TRBD1 or TRBD2 (6 bases each). The V gene lost 6 bases and the J gene lost 6 bases, with 20 bases spanning the gap. The CDR3 is 16 residues long. Germline V gene data show CDR1 as LNHDA and CDR2 as SQIVND (reference sequence). The CDR3 sequence: CASRPRGRGAAGELFF. CDR3 bases: TGTGCCAGTAGGCCCCGGGGGCGTGGGGCCGCCGGGGAGCTGTTTTTT.

The rearrangement links TRBV15 to TRBJ2-7; no firm D call. CDR1 and CDR2 (germline): LNHNV, YYDKDF (reference sequence). The CDR3 has 15 amino acids. Trimming shortened V by 3 bases and J by 0 bases, and 12 bases separated the two germline ends. CDR3 nucleotides: TGTGCCACCAGCAGGGAAGGATGGAGCTCCTACGAGCAGTACTTC. It specifies CATSREGWSSYEQYF.